The 11 T cell receptor beta chains reported below all come from one sample, sequenced in a study of T cell responses to AZD1222 COVID-19 vaccine. The protocol was immunoSEQ multiplex PCR, while the TCRdb copy is restricted to in-frame clones and leaves out a portion. Altogether 100,000 or so clones are present, approximately 90% being singletons, with the ten largest covering roughly 3.1%. This specimen consisted of peripheral blood, obtained 28 days after the second AZD1222 dose. The receptors here all came from an adult who received the AZD1222 COVID-19 vaccine.

The J gene is TRBJ1-5, the V gene TRBV2; no clear D. Deletions cut 0 bases from V and 6 bases from J, with 12 bases between. The CDR3 is made up of 15 amino acids. Germline V lookup: CDR1 SNHLY, CDR2 FYNNEI. This CDR3 reads CASSEALQGSQPQHF. The DNA for the CDR3 is TGTGCCAGCAGTGAAGCGCTTCAAGGCTCTCAGCCCCAGCATTTT.

The CDR3 nucleotides read TGTGCCAGCAGCCAAGATAGCCTAGCGGGGGGCCGAGAGACCCAGTACTTC. Translated: CASSQDSLAGGRETQYF. The chain is built from TRBV4-2 and TRBJ2-5; 11 nucleotides match TRBD2. Germline loops: CDR1 LGHNA, CDR2 YNFKEQ. The CDR3 length is 17 residues. Trimming cost V 0 bases and J 4 bases; bases outside gene matches: 7.

By sample share, this clone is medium-sized. V and J are TRBV9 and TRBJ2-7; 7 bases agree with TRBD1. The CDR3 runs to 15 residues. The J segment lost 2 bases and the V segment lost 3 bases, leaving 8 bases of the junction unmatched. Germline loops: CDR1 SGDLS, CDR2 YYNGEE. The CDR3 nucleotides read TGTGCCAGCAGCGCCACCGGGACAGACCCCTACGAGCAGTACTTC. Translated: CASSATGTDPYEQYF.

Comments on this clone: The identical CDR3 is also encoded by other nucleotide sequences in the sample. The chain is built from TRBV3-1 (or the pseudogene TRBV3-2) and TRBJ1-1; possibly TRBD1 for D (6 bases). The CDR3 is 14 amino acids. Trimming left V 1 base short and J 3 bases short, with 9 bases between. Germline V gene lookup returns CDR1 LGHDT and CDR2 YNNKEL (reference sequence). DNA of the CDR3: TGTGCCAGCAGCCAAGTACAGGGATACACTGAAGCTTTCTTT. Translation gives CASSQVQGYTEAFF.

The chain joins TRBV18 to TRBJ1-2, with 7 bases that match TRBD1. Trimming at V came to 4 bases and at J to 4 bases, leaving 6 bases not matched to a gene. The CDR3 runs to 14 residues. Germline CDR1 is KGHSH and CDR2 is LQKENI. The CDR3 DNA sequence: TGTGCCAGCTCACTGACAGGGAACGCCTATGGCTACACCTTC. This translates into CASSLTGNAYGYTF.

This chain connects TRBV7-3 to TRBJ2-1; a possible D gene is TRBD1 (6 bases). CDR3 size: 15 residues. V gave up 2 bases and J gave up 9 bases, with 17 bases separating them. The germline V gene encodes CDR1 SGHTA and CDR2 FQGTGA. The CDR3 region is CASSLELGGESEQFF. The CDR3 coding sequence is TGTGCCAGCAGCTTAGAACTAGGGGGTGAAAGTGAGCAGTTCTTC.

The chain has TRBV3-1 (or the pseudogene TRBV3-2) and TRBJ1-1; 7 bases match TRBD1. This CDR3 spans 14 amino acids. V was pared by 2 bases and J by 12 bases, with 12 bases of the junction left unmatched. Germline V gene lookup returns CDR1 LGHDT and CDR2 YNNKEL (reference sequence). CDR3 residues: CASSQLNYRGPPFF. CDR3 DNA sequence: TGTGCCAGCAGCCAATTAAACTACAGGGGACCGCCTTTCTTT.

This clone was counted a single time. The chain combines TRBV14 with TRBJ1-1; weak D call: TRBD1 (6 bases). Germline-derived CDR1 and CDR2 are SGHDN and FVKESK. V lost 2 bases, J lost 4 bases, and 8 bases lay in between. The CDR3 runs to 13 residues. The CDR3: CASSQTGSTEAFF. CDR3 DNA sequence: TGTGCCAGCAGCCAAACAGGGAGCACTGAAGCTTTCTTT. The full variable domain, rest sourced from reference TRBV14 and TRBJ1-1, is EAGVTQFPSHSVIEKGQTVTLRCDPISGHDNLYWYRRVMGKEIKFLLHFVKESKQDESGMPNNRFLAERTGGTYSTLKVQPAELEDSGVYFCASSQTGSTEAFFGQGTRLTVV.

The V gene is TRBV19, the J gene TRBJ1-5, with 11 bases aligning to TRBD1. This CDR3 contains 14 residues. Germline V gene sequence: CDR1 LNHDA, CDR2 SQIVND (reference sequence). With 5 bases clipped from V and 7 bases from J, the junction kept 4 bases outside the gene matches. The CDR3 sequence: CASSWTGGEQPQHF. The DNA for the CDR3 is TGTGCCAGTAGTTGGACAGGGGGCGAACAGCCCCAGCATTTT.

The table lists this clone with a count of one. The CDR3 protein is CASSEQETQYF. The CDR3 nucleotides are TGCGCCAGCAGCGAACAAGAGACCCAGTACTTC. V and J are TRBV5-1 and TRBJ2-5; no firm D call. Germline V gives CDR1 SGHRS, CDR2 YFSETQ. The CDR3 loop spans 11 amino acids. Trimming cost V 4 bases and J 2 bases, with 3 bases left between them.

The chain has TRBV25-1 and TRBJ1-6; D is uncertain. Germline V gene lookup returns CDR1 MGHDK and CDR2 SYGVNS. V lost 4 bases and J lost 9, with 13 bases in between. The CDR3 contains 14 residues. Written as DNA, the CDR3 is TGTGCCAGCAGTGTGTCCGTCACGTTTTCACCCCTCCACTTT. Translated: CASSVSVTFSPLHF. Filled out from reference TRBV25-1 and TRBJ1-6, the complete variable domain reads EADIYQTPRYLVIGTGKKITLECSQTMGHDKMYWYQQDPGMELHLIHYSYGVNSTEKGDLSSESTVSRIRTEHFPLTLESARPSHTSQYLCASSVSVTFSPLHFGNGTRLTVT.